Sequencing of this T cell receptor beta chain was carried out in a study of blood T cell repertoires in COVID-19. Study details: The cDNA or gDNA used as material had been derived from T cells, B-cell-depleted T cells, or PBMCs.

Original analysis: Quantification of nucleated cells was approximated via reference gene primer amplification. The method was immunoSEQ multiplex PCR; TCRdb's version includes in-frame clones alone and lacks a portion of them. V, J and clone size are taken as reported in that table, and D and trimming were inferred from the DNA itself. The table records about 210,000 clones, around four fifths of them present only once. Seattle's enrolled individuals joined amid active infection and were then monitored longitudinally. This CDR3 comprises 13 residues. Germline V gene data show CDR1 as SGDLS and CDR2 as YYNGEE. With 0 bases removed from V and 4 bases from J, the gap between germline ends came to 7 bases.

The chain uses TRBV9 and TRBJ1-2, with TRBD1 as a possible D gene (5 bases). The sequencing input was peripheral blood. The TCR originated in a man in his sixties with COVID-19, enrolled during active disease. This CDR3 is CASSVVGAYGYTF. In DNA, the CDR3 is TGTGCCAGCAGCGTAGTAGGGGCCTATGGCTACACCTTC.